This T cell receptor beta chain came from a study of blood T cell repertoires in COVID-19. Study-wide background: Acute-phase and convalescent COVID-19 samples originated in the United States, Italy and Spain.

V shed 5 bases and J 0 bases; nucleotides not matched to a gene: 14. This CDR3 region has 18 residues. Per the germline V gene, CDR1 is SEHNR and CDR2 is FQNEAQ (reference sequence). Using immunoSEQ multiplex PCR, the repertoire was profiled, and TCRdb retains in-frame clones only, with some absent. The sample lists around 190,000 clones, approximately 84% occurring once. The chain carries TRBV7-9 and TRBJ1-1, with 8 bases fitting TRBD1. The sequencing input was PBMCs or T cells enriched from blood (not recorded which). The origin of this receptor is a woman aged 25 to 45 who had recovered from COVID-19. CDR3 region: CASSRPAGGIWVNTEAFF. For the CDR3, the DNA is TGTGCCAGCAGCCGCCCGGCAGGGGGCATTTGGGTGAACACTGAAGCTTTCTTT.